These T cell receptor beta chains were read from a single sample in a study of blood T cell repertoires in COVID-19. Assay: immunoSEQ multiplex PCR; the TCRdb copy retains only in-frame clones and omits some. The repertoire consists of more than 150,000 clones, with around 87% occurring once and the leading ten covering 2.7%. The sequencing sample was made of peripheral blood. The receptor set was obtained from a man aged 40-49 years with active or convalescent COVID-19. Each CDR3 is given with its conserved first and last residue. Fields, in order: D gene, V gene, clone size, J gene, CDR3 DNA, CDR3 protein. The D gene is left open where the match is weak. Size values are once, few and many counts, or a class for expanded clones, and some rows have none.

>TRBD2|TRBV7-9|.|TRBJ2-1
TGTGCCAGCAGACATCGTAGCGGGGGCTTCTACAATGAGCAGTTCTTC
CASRHRSGGFYNEQFF
>TRBD1|TRBV11-2|.|TRBJ1-4
TGTGCCAGCAGCTTAGAGTCGGGGGGGTGGGACAGATTTAATGAAAAACTGTTTTTT
CASSLESGGWDRFNEKLFF
>.|TRBV19|.|TRBJ2-3
TGTGCCACGGCGCAGCGGACAGATACGCAGTATTTT
CATAQRTDTQYF
>TRBD1|TRBV7-9|.|TRBJ1-1
TGTGCCAGCAGGGACAGGCAGAACACTGAAGCTTTCTTT
CASRDRQNTEAFF
>TRBD2|TRBV4-1|.|TRBJ2-2
TGCGCCAGCAGCCAAAACGGACTAGCGGCCGGGGAGCTGTTTTTT
CASSQNGLAAGELFF
>.|TRBV15|.|TRBJ1-5
TGTGCCACCAGCAGAGATGGTCTGGCCAATCAGCCCCAGCATTTT
CATSRDGLANQPQHF
>.|TRBV30|.|TRBJ1-2
TGTGCCTGGAGTAGACAGGACTCATGGGACTATGGCTACACCTTC
CAWSRQDSWDYGYTF
>.|TRBV10-3|.|TRBJ1-2
TGTGCCACGTGGGGCAAGGGTTTCTATGGCTACACCTTC
CATWGKGFYGYTF
>TRBD2|TRBV7-2|.|TRBJ2-5
TGTGCCAGCAGCTTAGATTGGCGGGGGGAGACCCAGTACTTC
CASSLDWRGETQYF
>.|TRBV4-1|.|TRBJ1-2
TGCGCCAGCAGCCAAGCGTTACAGGCTTTCTATGGCTACACCTTC
CASSQALQAFYGYTF
>.|TRBV24-1|.|TRBJ2-3
TGTGCCACCAGTACACAGGGCAATACGCAGTATTTT
CATSTQGNTQYF
>TRBD2|TRBV10-3|.|TRBJ2-3
TGTGCCATCAGCGGGGGAGCGGGGGGGCGAGGGACAGATACGCAGTATTTT
CAISGGAGGRGTDTQYF
>TRBD1|TRBV27|.|TRBJ2-7
TGTGCCAGCAGTTTATCGAGACAGGGTTACGAGCAGTACTTC
CASSLSRQGYEQYF
>TRBD1|TRBV7-2|.|TRBJ1-5
TGTGCCAGCAGCTCGACAGGGGCTAATCAGCCCCAGCATTTT
CASSSTGANQPQHF
>TRBD1|TRBV4-1|many|TRBJ1-5
TGCGCCAGCAGACTAGGACAGGGGGGACGGCAGCCCCAGCATTTT
CASRLGQGGRQPQHF
>.|TRBV4-3|.|TRBJ1-3
TGCGCCAGCAGCCAAGTGGCAGGCATTGGAAACACCATATATTTT
CASSQVAGIGNTIYF
>.|TRBV6-5|once|TRBJ1-1
TGTGCCAGCAGTTACTCGAGAGGGGGGGACCAAGCTTTCTTT
CASSYSRGGDQAFF
>TRBD1|TRBV27|.|TRBJ1-2
TGTGCCAGCCGACAGGGGGCGAACTATGGCTACACCTTC
CASRQGANYGYTF
>TRBD1|TRBV11-2|once|TRBJ2-3
TGTGCCAGCAGCCGGACAGGGGATGCGGGCACAGATACGCAGTATTTT
CASSRTGDAGTDTQYF
>TRBD2|TRBV4-2|.|TRBJ2-1
TGTGCCAGCAGCCACCTAGCGGGGGGGCCGGAGGAGCAGTTCTTC
CASSHLAGGPEEQFF